The 22 T cell receptor beta chains reported below all come from one sample, sequenced in a study of blood T cells in healthy people across ages. For the second PCR, which ran for 7 to 11 cycles, a sample-barcoded 5' primer and a J-beta primer mix were used. TCRdb used MiXCR to reprocess the 5' RACE reads, holding one entry per CDR3 protein. The sample has around 1,800,000 distinct CDR3 sequences, 35% to 50% seen once; the top ten hold roughly 23%. Sequencing was carried out using blood. Source of these receptors: a human donor in good health.

The chain uses TRBV6-2 or TRBV6-3 and TRBJ2-7; the D is unclear. The CDR3 totals 16 residues. Germline-derived CDR1 and CDR2 are MNHEY and SVGEGT. Trimming removed 6 bases at V and 2 bases at J, with 20 bases between. Here the CDR3 DNA reads TGTGCCAGCAGACCACCGTTGGTTTTCCAGGCCTACGAGCAGTACTTC. Protein: CASRPPLVFQAYEQYF.

A few counts support this clonotype. This chain connects TRBV3-1 to TRBJ2-3, with D maybe TRBD2 (6 bases). Trimming cost V 5 bases and J 5 bases, with 20 bases left between them. This CDR3 is 16 amino acids long. From germline, CDR1 is LGHDT and CDR2 YNNKEL (reference sequence). In DNA, the CDR3 is TGTGCCAGCAGCTCTGCCGACCTAGCGTTCGTAGATACGCAGTATTTT. It yields the protein CASSSADLAFVDTQYF.

The V and J genes are TRBV15 and TRBJ2-2; maybe TRBD1 (6 bases). The CDR3 runs to 19 residues. Germline V gene lookup returns CDR1 LNHNV and CDR2 YYDKDF (reference sequence). Trimming pared 0 bases from V and 2 bases from J, leaving 19 bases between. CDR3 region: CATSREDTRWGHNTGELFF. The CDR3 DNA is TGTGCCACCAGCAGAGAAGATACCCGATGGGGACACAACACCGGGGAGCTGTTTTTT.

The V call is TRBV29-1, the J call TRBJ2-7, with D perhaps TRBD1 (5 bases). The ends were cut back, 4 bases at V and 3 bases at J, with 13 bases in the middle. The CDR3 consists of 13 residues. Germline V lookup: CDR1 SQVTM, CDR2 ANQGSEA. The CDR3 sequence is CSVGTKAHYEQYF. DNA of the CDR3: TGCAGCGTTGGGACAAAAGCTCACTACGAGCAGTACTTC.

Only a few counts were recorded for this clonotype. The chain recombines TRBV20-1 with TRBJ1-5; TRBD1 matches at 10 bases. The CDR3 is made up of 17 amino acids. Trimming cost V 0 bases and J 4 bases; bases outside gene matches: 9. Looked up from germline, CDR1 is DFQATT and CDR2 is SNEGSKA (reference sequence). As DNA, the CDR3 is TGCAGTGCTAGAGACGGGACAGGGGACTTCTGGAATCAGCCCCAGCATTTT. It translates to CSARDGTGDFWNQPQHF.

The chain recombines TRBV6-2 or TRBV6-3 with TRBJ1-6; D unclear. CDR1 MNHEY and CDR2 SVGEGT come from the germline V gene. Deletions cut 0 bases from V and 10 bases from J, with 13 bases between. This CDR3 comprises 15 residues. The CDR3 reads CASSYSREGRSPLHF. The CDR3 DNA reads TGTGCCAGCAGTTACTCCCGCGAAGGGAGATCACCCCTCCACTTT.

This clonotype has only a few counts. The chain is built from TRBV5-1 and TRBJ2-3, with a possible D match to TRBD2 (7 bases). This CDR3 comprises 15 residues. Deletions cut 2 bases from V and 2 bases from J, with 12 bases between. Germline CDR1 is SGHRS and CDR2 is YFSETQ. The CDR3 bases are TGCGCCAGCAGCTTAAGGGAGGGGGTCACAGATACGCAGTATTTT. It is translated as CASSLREGVTDTQYF.

As to this clonotype: Germline is not matched at one junction end, which may reflect a read error. The genes are TRBV6-5 and TRBJ1-2; the match to TRBD1 covers 9 bases. The CDR3 sequence is 16 residues long. Germline V gene data show CDR1 as MNHEY and CDR2 as SVGAGI. The CDR3 coding sequence is TGTGCCAGCAGTCGCAGACAGGGGGTTCCCCTCTATGGCTACCCCTTC. It specifies CASSRRQGVPLYGYPF.

This clonotype was counted between two and nine times. V usage is TRBV28 and J usage is TRBJ2-7, with 7 bases lining up with TRBD1. V shed 6 bases and J 3 bases; nucleotides not matched to a gene: 8. The CDR3 has 14 amino acids. Germline CDR1 is MDHEN and CDR2 is SYDVKM. The chain's CDR3 is CASSGTALLYEQYF. The CDR3 coding sequence is TGTGCCAGCAGCGGGACAGCTCTGCTCTACGAGCAGTACTTC.

The J gene is TRBJ2-1, the V gene TRBV7-2; the D gene is possibly TRBD2 (6 bases). Trimming cost V 4 bases and J 4 bases, with 14 bases left between them. This CDR3 has 15 amino acids. CDR1 and CDR2 (germline): SGHTA, FQGNSA. Here the CDR3 reads CASSSHWAGYNEQFF. The CDR3 bases are TGTGCCAGCAGCTCCCATTGGGCGGGGTACAATGAGCAGTTCTTC.

A single count supports this clonotype. This chain connects TRBV4-3 to TRBJ2-3; TRBD2 aligns across 15 bases. CDR1 and CDR2 (germline): LGHNA, YSLEER. This CDR3 is built from 21 residues. The V gene end was trimmed by 3 bases and the J gene end by 2 bases; junction bases not matched to a gene: 15. The CDR3 spells CASSHEKRTSGGVGHTDTQYF. CDR3 bases: TGCGCCAGCAGCCACGAAAAAAGGACTAGCGGGGGGGTCGGACACACAGATACGCAGTATTTT.

Only a few counts were recorded for this clonotype. The chain carries TRBV3-1 and TRBJ1-2, with 9 nucleotides matching TRBD1. The junction had 7 bases not matched to a gene; V was cut back by 0 bases and J by 5 bases. CDR3 length: 16 amino acids. Germline values: CDR1 LGHDT, CDR2 YNNKEL (reference sequence). CDR3 in amino acids: CASSQEPGQGYYGYTF. The CDR3 coding sequence is TGTGCCAGCAGCCAAGAACCGGGACAGGGCTATTATGGCTACACCTTC.

In its sample, this clonotype was seen a few times. The gene calls are TRBV12-5 and TRBJ2-7; D is possibly TRBD2 (6 bases). CDR1 and CDR2 from the germline V gene are LGHNT and FRNRAP. The CDR3 runs 14 residues. Trimming left V 3 bases short and J 0 bases short, with 9 bases between. CDR3 sequence: CASGFGGSSYEQYF. CDR3 nucleotides: TGTGCTAGTGGTTTTGGGGGGAGCTCCTACGAGCAGTACTTC.

The V gene is TRBV7-2, the J gene TRBJ1-2; D perhaps matches TRBD1 (5 bases). Looked up from germline, CDR1 is SGHTA and CDR2 is FQGNSA. This CDR3 is built from 14 residues. Deletions cut 3 bases from V and 7 bases from J, with 15 bases between. The CDR3 DNA reads as TGTGCCAGCAGCTTTTTAAGGGAGGGGAGTGGCTACACCTTC. Its protein is CASSFLREGSGYTF.

CDR3 DNA: TGTGCCAGCAGCCAAGCTAGCGGGGGGGTGTATGAGCAGTTCTTC. Translation gives CASSQASGGVYEQFF. This sequence joins TRBV3-1 and TRBJ2-1, with TRBD2 matching over 12 bases. Unmatched junction bases numbered 3, after V lost 1 base and J lost 8 bases. The CDR3 spans 15 residues. CDR1 LGHDT and CDR2 YNNKEL come from the germline V gene (reference sequence).

The DNA for the CDR3 is TGTGCCAGCAGCTTAACCCTGACAGGGCATGGAAACACCATATATTTT. Translation: CASSLTLTGHGNTIYF. The rearrangement joins TRBV7-2 to TRBJ1-3, with 7 bases identical to TRBD1. Germline V lookup: CDR1 SGHTA, CDR2 FQGNSA. There are 16 residues in the CDR3. With 2 bases clipped from V and 3 bases from J, the junction kept 7 bases outside the gene matches. Supplemented by reference TRBV7-2 and TRBJ1-3, the full variable domain reads GAGVSQSPSNKVTEKGKDVELRCDPISGHTALYWYRQSLGQGLEFLIYFQGNSAPDKSGLPSDRFSAERTGGSVSTLTIQRTQQEDSAVYLCASSLTLTGHGNTIYFGEGSWLTVV.

The sample holds a few counts of this clonotype. The V call is TRBV10-3, the J call TRBJ2-7; no clear D. The length of the CDR3 is 12 residues. Trimming left V 9 bases short and J 0 bases short, with 9 bases between. Germline V gene sequence: CDR1 ENHRY, CDR2 SYGVKD. The CDR3, as DNA: TGTGCCATAGGAGCCGGCTCCTACGAGCAGTACTTC. This encodes CAIGAGSYEQYF.

There are a few counts of this clonotype. The CDR3 loop reads CASSSSGKTTNEKLFF. In DNA form, the CDR3 reads TGTGCCAGCAGCTCCTCCGGGAAAACAACTAATGAAAAACTGTTTTTT. This sequence joins TRBV7-8 and TRBJ1-4; no clear D gene. The length of the CDR3 is 16 residues. Trimming left V 4 bases short and J 0 bases short, with 12 bases between. Germline loops: CDR1 SGHVS, CDR2 FQNEAQ.

The chain couples TRBV5-6 to TRBJ2-7; weak D call: TRBD1 (6 bases). The CDR3 consists of 14 residues. CDR1 and CDR2 (germline): SGHDT, YYEEEE. Trimming took off 0 bases at V and 3 bases at J, with 10 bases between the two ends. CDR3 in amino acids: CASSLGTEDYEQYF. The CDR3 coding sequence is TGTGCCAGCAGCTTGGGGACAGAAGACTACGAGCAGTACTTC.

Here the CDR3 DNA reads TGCGCCAGCAGCTACCAGGGTTTTGAAGAAAAACTGTTTTTT. This encodes CASSYQGFEEKLFF. This chain uses TRBV5-1 with TRBJ1-4; possibly TRBD1 for D (5 bases). CDR1 SGHRS and CDR2 YFSETQ come from the germline V gene. The CDR3 has 14 amino acids. Trimming took off 3 bases at V and 8 bases at J, with 14 bases between the two ends.

V and J are TRBV14 and TRBJ2-3, with D tentatively TRBD2 (5 bases). Trimming removed 4 bases from V and 1 base from J, with 9 bases in between. The V gene's germline CDR1 is SGHDN and CDR2 FVKESK. The CDR3 is 14 amino acids. The CDR3 region has the DNA TGTGCCAGCAGCCCGATGGACTGCACAGATACGCAGTATTTT. This encodes CASSPMDCTDTQYF. Filled out from reference TRBV14 and TRBJ2-3, the complete variable domain reads EAGVTQFPSHSVIEKGQTVTLRCDPISGHDNLYWYRRVMGKEIKFLLHFVKESKQDESGMPNNRFLAERTGGTYSTLKVQPAELEDSGVYFCASSPMDCTDTQYFGPGTRLTVL.

The V call is TRBV7-9, the J call TRBJ2-7, with 11 bases identical to TRBD1. The CDR3 spans 17 residues. Looked up from germline, CDR1 is SEHNR and CDR2 is FQNEAQ (reference sequence). V was pared by 2 bases and J by 1 base, with 7 bases of the junction left unmatched. The CDR3 spells CASSLPNRDRGSYEQYF. The CDR3 bases are TGTGCCAGCAGCTTACCAAACCGGGACAGGGGGTCCTACGAGCAGTACTTC. The full variable domain, rest sourced from reference TRBV7-9 and TRBJ2-7, is DTGVSQNPRHKITKRGQNVTFRCDPISEHNRLYWYRQTLGQGPEFLTYFQNEAQLEKSRLLSDRFSAERPKGSFSTLEIQRTEQGDSAMYLCASSLPNRDRGSYEQYFGPGTRLTVT.